One sample yielded the 12 T cell receptor beta chains listed below, sequenced in a study of shared clonotypes between healthy human individuals. The data were produced by immunoSEQ multiplex PCR, yet TCRdb's version contains in-frame clones alone and is incomplete. The sample holds roughly 2.1 million clones, approximately 94% seen once. CD45RO-negative cells were positively selected for CCR7, leaving out terminally differentiated effector memory CD45RA+ cells. Sequenced: naive CD8+ T cells from PBMCs. These receptors all come from a man between 18 and 35 years old in good health. Some clones in this sample may be carry-over from other donors' samples.

The chain employs TRBV7-6 and TRBJ2-7, with D possibly matching TRBD2 (7 bases). From germline, CDR1 is SGHVS and CDR2 FNYEAQ. The CDR3 runs 14 residues. The germline V and J ends were trimmed by 5 bases and 3 bases, with 14 bases remaining between them. In nucleotides, the CDR3 is TGTGCCAGCAGCCTGGGGGGGGGCCACTACGAGCAGTACTTC. It yields the protein CASSLGGGHYEQYF.

This chain uses TRBV4-1 with TRBJ1-2; a possible D gene is TRBD1 (5 bases). The CDR3 totals 16 residues. The ends were cut back, 2 bases at V and 8 bases at J, with 21 bases in the middle. CDR1 and CDR2 from the germline V gene are MGHRA and YSYEKL. CDR3 amino acids: CASSQSRPNLGEGYTF. In nucleotides, the CDR3 is TGCGCCAGCAGCCAATCAAGACCTAACTTAGGGGAGGGCTACACCTTC.

The CDR3 spells CASGTSTYNEQFF. The CDR3 DNA reads as TGTGCCAGCGGGACTTCTACCTACAATGAGCAGTTCTTC. V usage is TRBV25-1 and J usage is TRBJ2-1; a weak D match, TRBD2 (6 bases). The CDR3 length is 13 residues. CDR1 is MGHDK, CDR2 SYGVNS, per germline. V was pared by 8 bases and J by 2 bases, with 10 bases between.

The CDR3 is CASSSDPAYEQYF. The CDR3 DNA reads as TGTGCCAGCAGCTCAGATCCGGCCTACGAGCAGTACTTC. The rearrangement links TRBV9 to TRBJ2-7; no clear D. The length of the CDR3 is 13 residues. V lost 4 bases, J lost 2 bases, and 10 bases lay in between. The germline gives CDR1 SGDLS, CDR2 YYNGEE.

V and J are TRBV5-6 and TRBJ2-7; TRBD1 is a possible D gene (5 bases). V lost 0 bases and J lost 4, with 11 bases in between. CDR1 and CDR2 (germline): SGHDT, YYEEEE. CDR3 length: 14 residues. DNA for the CDR3: TGTGCCAGCAGCTTGGGACAGAGAAAATACGAGCAGTACTTC. Encoded protein: CASSLGQRKYEQYF.

Concerning this clone: The identical CDR3 is also encoded by other nucleotide sequences in the sample. The chain has TRBV28 and TRBJ2-5; 8 bases match TRBD2. The V gene end was trimmed by 3 bases and the J gene end by 5 bases; junction bases not matched to a gene: 2. Germline CDR1 MDHEN, CDR2 SYDVKM. The CDR3 runs 13 residues. CDR3 protein: CASSFGGGETQYF. In DNA form, the CDR3 reads TGTGCCAGCAGTTTCGGGGGGGGTGAGACCCAGTACTTC.

The chain couples TRBV30 to TRBJ1-5, with no clear D. CDR3 size: 13 residues. Germline V CDR1 and CDR2: GTSNPN, SVGIG (reference sequence). V was shortened by 0 bases and J by 3 bases, with 6 bases between the two germline ends. The CDR3 loop is CAWSVHVNQPQHF. The CDR3 bases are TGTGCCTGGAGTGTACATGTCAATCAGCCCCAGCATTTT.

The chain is built from TRBV27 and TRBJ1-2; a possible D gene is TRBD1 (6 bases). Germline loops: CDR1 MNHEY, CDR2 SMNVEV (reference sequence). Trimming removed 5 bases from V and 3 bases from J, with 16 bases in between. The CDR3 spans 15 residues. This CDR3 is CASSPLPDSYYGYTF. CDR3 in DNA: TGTGCCAGCAGTCCACTCCCGGACAGCTACTATGGCTACACCTTC.

The chain couples TRBV6-5 to TRBJ2-1; a possible D gene is TRBD2 (6 bases). From germline, CDR1 is MNHEY and CDR2 SVGAGI. The CDR3 is made up of 15 amino acids. Trimming stripped 0 bases from V and 8 bases from J, with 14 bases between. CDR3 coding DNA: TGTGCCAGCAGTTACTCGGAAGACCCGGGGGATGAGCAGTTCTTC. Translating it yields CASSYSEDPGDEQFF.

This clone was seen a few times. This specimen includes other DNA sequences encoding the same CDR3. CDR3 DNA: TGTGCCAGCAGCTTAGCCCGATCCTACGAGCAGTACTTC. Protein product: CASSLARSYEQYF. V usage is TRBV13 and J usage is TRBJ2-7; D gene unclear. Germline loops: CDR1 PRHDT, CDR2 FYEKMQ (reference sequence). The CDR3 spans 13 residues. The germline V and J ends were trimmed by 1 base and 1 base, with 5 bases remaining between them. The complete variable domain, with remaining parts taken from reference TRBV13 and TRBJ2-7, reads AAGVIQSPRHLIKEKRETATLKCYPIPRHDTVYWYQQGPGQDPQFLISFYEKMQSDKGSIPDRFSAQQFSDYHSELNMSSLELGDSALYFCASSLARSYEQYFGPGTRLTVT.

V gene TRBV28 combines with J gene TRBJ2-3, with D possibly TRBD2 on 5 matching bases. CDR1 and CDR2 (germline): MDHEN, SYDVKM. The CDR3 length is 17 residues. V lost 1 base and J lost 5, with 19 bases in between. The DNA for the CDR3 is TGTGCCAGCAGTTTATACGGCATTTCGGGGTTCGTAGATACGCAGTATTTT. Amino acids: CASSLYGISGFVDTQYF.

This clone occurred once. The V and J genes are TRBV28 and TRBJ2-6; D ambiguous. The germline CDR1 and CDR2 sequences are MDHEN and SYDVKM. The CDR3 extends over 17 amino acids. V was clipped by 3 bases and J by 0 bases, with 12 bases between them. This CDR3 is CASSLIGRSSGANVLTF. The CDR3 DNA sequence: TGTGCCAGCAGTTTGATTGGCAGGAGCTCTGGGGCCAACGTCCTGACTTTC.